The entry below gives a single T cell receptor (beta chain) sequence along with its context. Its antigen is not identified. These data are taken from a study of post-analysis software for immune sequencing data. Study findings and constraints: The study found TRBV5-6, TRBV5-1 and TRBV20-1 among 5 or 6 TRBV segments more frequent in patients than controls.

After removal of 1 base from V and 2 bases from J, the junction contained 5 bases not matched to a gene. Germline CDR1 is SQVTM and CDR2 is ANQGSEA. The CDR3 has 16 amino acids. Unique molecular identifiers were present in the TCR beta cDNA libraries. Each CDR3 protein is one row after TCRdb ran MiXCR on the PCR reads. In the table there are 750,000 to 900,000 distinct CDR3 sequences, 40% to 55% of which are singletons. The sample was blood. This chain joins TRBV29-1 and TRBJ2-5, with TRBD2 identical over 12 bases. The TCR comes from a girl between 10 and 17 years old with multiple sclerosis. CDR3 in amino acids: CSVEALAGGPQETQYF. The CDR3 DNA reads TGCAGCGTTGAAGCTCTAGCGGGAGGGCCACAAGAGACCCAGTACTTC.